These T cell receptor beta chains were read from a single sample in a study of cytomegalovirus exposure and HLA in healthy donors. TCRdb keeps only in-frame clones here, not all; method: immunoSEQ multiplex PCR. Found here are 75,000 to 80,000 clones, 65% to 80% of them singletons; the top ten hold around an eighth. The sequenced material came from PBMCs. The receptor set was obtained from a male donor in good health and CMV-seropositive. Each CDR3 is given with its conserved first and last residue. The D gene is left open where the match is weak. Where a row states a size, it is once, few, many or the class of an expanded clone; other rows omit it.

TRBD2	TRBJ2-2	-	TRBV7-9	CASSPPSGTSTGELFF	TGTGCCAGCAGCCCCCCTAGCGGGACTAGCACCGGGGAGCTGTTTTTT
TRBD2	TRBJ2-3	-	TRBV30	CAWSAGLASGTDTQYF	TGTGCCTGGAGCGCGGGACTAGCGTCGGGCACAGATACGCAGTATTTT
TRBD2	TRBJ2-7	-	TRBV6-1	CASSDSGGSSYEQYF	TGTGCCAGCAGTGACAGCGGGGGGAGCTCCTACGAGCAGTACTTC
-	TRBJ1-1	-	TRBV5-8	CASSMGLLNTEAFF	TGTGCCAGCAGCATGGGTCTATTGAACACTGAAGCTTTCTTT
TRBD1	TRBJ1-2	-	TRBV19	CASSPPTGIRKVYGYTF	TGTGCCAGTAGTCCTCCGACAGGGATCCGTAAGGTGTATGGCTACACCTTC
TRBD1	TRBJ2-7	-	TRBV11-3	CASSPWDRPYEQYF	TGTGCCAGCAGCCCCTGGGACAGACCCTACGAGCAGTACTTC
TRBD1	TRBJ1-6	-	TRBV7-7	CASSLDGQGYGNSPLHF	TGTGCCAGCAGCTTAGACGGACAGGGGTACGGTAATTCACCCCTCCACTTT
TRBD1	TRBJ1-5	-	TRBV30	CAWKDREGNQPQHF	TGTGCCTGGAAAGACAGGGAGGGCAATCAGCCCCAGCATTTT
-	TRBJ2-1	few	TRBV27	CASRAGARYEQFF	TGTGCCAGCAGGGCAGGGGCCAGGTATGAGCAGTTCTTC
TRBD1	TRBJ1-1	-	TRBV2	CASRWTGANTEAFF	TGTGCCAGCAGATGGACAGGGGCGAACACTGAAGCTTTCTTT
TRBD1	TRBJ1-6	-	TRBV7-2	CASSPPDRDINSPLHF	TGTGCCAGCAGCCCCCCCGACAGGGACATTAATTCACCCCTCCACTTT
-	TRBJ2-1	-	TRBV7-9	CASSLRSSDDNEQFF	TGTGCCAGCAGCTTAAGGTCTAGCGACGACAATGAGCAGTTCTTC
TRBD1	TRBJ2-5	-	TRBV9	CASSLTGVGQETQYF	TGTGCCAGCAGCCTGACAGGGGTGGGCCAAGAGACCCAGTACTTC
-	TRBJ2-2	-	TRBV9	CASSVDSEGGELFF	TGTGCCAGCAGCGTAGATTCGGAGGGAGGGGAGCTGTTTTTT
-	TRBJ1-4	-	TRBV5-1	CASSLETGNEKLFF	TGCGCCAGCAGCTTGGAAACGGGGAATGAAAAACTGTTTTTT
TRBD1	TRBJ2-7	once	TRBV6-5	CASSLGTGGYEQYF	TGTGCCAGCAGTCTCGGGACAGGGGGATACGAGCAGTACTTC
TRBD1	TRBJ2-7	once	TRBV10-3	CAINRDRGSYEQYF	TGTGCCATCAACCGGGACAGGGGGTCCTACGAGCAGTACTTC
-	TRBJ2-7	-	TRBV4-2	CASSRGGSSYEQYF	TGTGCCAGCAGCCGCGGTGGGTCTTCCTACGAGCAGTACTTC
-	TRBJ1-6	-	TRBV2	CASSEDGGDSPLHF	TGTGCCAGCAGTGAAGACGGGGGAGATTCACCCCTCCACTTT
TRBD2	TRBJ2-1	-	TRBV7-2	CASSRTSGEHEQFF	TGTGCCAGCAGTCGGACTAGCGGGGAACATGAGCAGTTCTTC
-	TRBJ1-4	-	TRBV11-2	CASSWNRRNEKLFF	TGTGCCAGCAGCTGGAACCGGAGAAATGAAAAACTGTTTTTT
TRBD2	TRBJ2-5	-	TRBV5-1	CASSRSGTSGVRETQYF	TGCGCCAGCAGTCGGTCGGGGACTAGCGGGGTACGGGAGACCCAGTACTTC
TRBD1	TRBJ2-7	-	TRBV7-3	CASSRDRDYEQYF	TGTGCCAGCAGCCGGGACAGGGACTACGAGCAGTACTTC
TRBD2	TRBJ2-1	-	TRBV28	CASSGGLAGALGSYNEQFF	TGTGCCAGCAGCGGGGGACTAGCGGGGGCCCTGGGCTCCTACAATGAGCAGTTCTTC
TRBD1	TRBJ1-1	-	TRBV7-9	CSSSLEGTVGAFF	TGTTCCAGCAGCTTAGAGGGGACAGTAGGAGCTTTCTTT
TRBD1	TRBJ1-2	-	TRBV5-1	CASSVGTGAWGYTF	TGCGCCAGCAGCGTCGGGACAGGGGCGTGGGGCTACACCTTC
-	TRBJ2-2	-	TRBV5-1	CASSFGTTGTGELFF	TGCGCCAGCAGCTTCGGGACAACCGGAACCGGGGAGCTGTTTTTT
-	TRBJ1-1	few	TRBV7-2	CASSPGGGLMNTEAFF	TGTGCCAGCAGTCCCGGGGGGGGACTAATGAACACTGAAGCTTTCTTT
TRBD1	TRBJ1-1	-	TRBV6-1	CASSSGTGNTEAFF	TGTGCCAGCAGTTCGGGGACAGGGAACACTGAAGCTTTCTTT
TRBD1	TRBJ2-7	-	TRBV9	CASSVKQGGYEQYF	TGTGCCAGCAGCGTCAAACAGGGGGGCTACGAGCAGTACTTC
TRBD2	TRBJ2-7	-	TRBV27	CASSLESGLAGEQYF	TGTGCCAGCAGTTTAGAATCAGGACTAGCGGGAGAGCAGTACTTC
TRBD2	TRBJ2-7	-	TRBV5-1	CASSLGTSTKPYEQYF	TGCGCCAGCAGCTTGGGGACTAGCACGAAACCCTACGAGCAGTACTTC
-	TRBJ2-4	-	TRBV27	CASRSFEGVLAKNIQYF	TGTGCCAGCAGAAGCTTCGAGGGGGTTCTAGCCAAAAACATTCAGTACTTC
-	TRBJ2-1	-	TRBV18	CASSPSGIWEFF	TGTGCCAGCTCACCATCAGGGATTTGGGAGTTCTTC
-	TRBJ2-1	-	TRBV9	CASSVGGGRSAYNEQFF	TGTGCCAGCAGCGTAGGTGGAGGGAGATCGGCCTACAATGAGCAGTTCTTC
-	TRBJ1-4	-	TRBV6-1	CASSAGQVNEKLFF	TGTGCCAGCAGCGCCGGACAAGTTAATGAAAAACTGTTTTTT
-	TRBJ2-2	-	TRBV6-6	CASTTGGELFF	TGTGCCAGCACTACTGGCGGGGAGCTGTTTTTT
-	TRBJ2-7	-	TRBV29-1	CSVALTHYEQYF	TGCAGCGTCGCCTTGACACACTACGAGCAGTACTTC
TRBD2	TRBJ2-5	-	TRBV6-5	CASRPGLAGPTQYF	TGTGCCAGCAGGCCGGGACTAGCGGGTCCCACCCAGTACTTC
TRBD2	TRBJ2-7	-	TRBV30	CAWSPGLTYEQYF	TGTGCCTGGAGTCCGGGACTAACCTACGAGCAGTACTTC
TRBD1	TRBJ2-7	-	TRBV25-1	CASSKLTGGFGEQYF	TGTGCCAGCAGTAAGCTGACAGGGGGCTTCGGCGAGCAGTACTTC
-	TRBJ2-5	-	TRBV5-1	CASSINRETQYF	TGCGCCAGCAGCATAAACCGGGAGACCCAGTACTTC
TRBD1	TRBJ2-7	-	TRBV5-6	CASSSRDSYEQYF	TGTGCCAGCAGCAGCCGGGACAGCTACGAGCAGTACTTC
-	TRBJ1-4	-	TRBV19	CASSLGATNEKLFF	TGTGCCAGTAGCCTAGGGGCAACTAATGAAAAACTGTTTTTT
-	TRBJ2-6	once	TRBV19	CASSSTGSGANVLTF	TGTGCCAGTAGTTCAACGGGGTCTGGGGCCAACGTCCTGACTTTC
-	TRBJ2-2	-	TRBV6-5	CASRKGAGNTGELFF	TGTGCCAGCAGAAAGGGAGCGGGGAACACCGGGGAGCTGTTTTTT
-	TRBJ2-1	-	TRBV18	CASSRASLAYNEQFF	TGTGCCAGCTCAAGAGCGTCCTTGGCCTACAATGAGCAGTTCTTC